These 12 T cell receptor beta chains were sequenced from one sample in a study of shared clonotypes between healthy human individuals. Method: immunoSEQ multiplex PCR; TCRdb's copy keeps in-frame clones and lacks some. This sample yields about 1 million clones, of which around 74% are seen a single time; roughly 1.4% belongs to the top ten. Sequenced input: memory CD4+ T cells sorted from blood. The sample's subset: CD45RA-negative fraction. All receptors derive from a man aged 18 to 35 in good health.

The CDR3 loop reads CASSLSPGHEKLFF. Here the CDR3 DNA reads TGTGCCAGCAGCTTAAGTCCGGGCCATGAAAAACTGTTTTTT. The chain carries TRBV5-8 and TRBJ1-4, with D hard to call. The length of the CDR3 is 14 residues. V was pared by 2 bases and J by 6 bases, with 11 bases between. Germline-derived CDR1 and CDR2 are SGHTS and YDEGEE. The full variable domain, rest sourced from reference TRBV5-8 and TRBJ1-4, is EAGVTQSPTHLIKTRGQQATLRCSPISGHTSVYWYQQALGLGLQFLLWYDEGEERNRGNFPPRFSGRQFPNYSSELNVNALELEDSALYLCASSLSPGHEKLFFGSGTQLSVL.

This chain uses TRBV11-2 with TRBJ2-5, with 9 bases identical to TRBD2. Germline V gene sequence: CDR1 SGHAT, CDR2 FQNNGV. Trimming removed 5 bases from V and 5 bases from J; junction bases left unmatched: 9. The CDR3 is made up of 15 amino acids. The CDR3 DNA follows: TGTGCCAGCAGCCCCGTAGCGGGGGTCGTGGAGACCCAGTACTTC. Protein product: CASSPVAGVVETQYF.

A word on this clone: With only one base between it and a far larger clone, this is likely a read error. The genes are TRBV2 and TRBJ1-6; perhaps TRBD1 as D (6 bases). Trimming stripped 5 bases from V and 4 bases from J, with 6 bases between. The V gene's germline CDR1 is SNHLY and CDR2 FYNNEI. The CDR3 has 13 residues. The CDR3 DNA reads TGTGCCAGCAGTACAGGGTATAATTCACCCCTCCACTTT. This codes for CASSTGYNSPLHF. The whole variable domain, remainder taken from reference TRBV2 and TRBJ1-6, is EPEVTQTPSHQVTQMGQEVILRCVPISNHLYFYWYRQILGQKVEFLVSFYNNEISEKSEIFDDQFSVERPDGSNFTLKIRSTKLEDSAMYFCASSTGYNSPLHFGNGTRLTVT.

This clone appeared once. This chain links TRBV6-1 with TRBJ1-4, with a weak D call TRBD1 (6 bases). Per germline, CDR1 MNHNS and CDR2 SASEGT. CDR3 length: 15 amino acids. V lost 2 bases and J 6 bases, leaving 13 bases between the germline ends. CDR3 sequence reads: CASSEYYRVDEKLFF. The CDR3 DNA follows: TGTGCCAGCAGTGAATATTACAGGGTAGATGAAAAACTGTTTTTT.

DNA of the CDR3: TGTGCCAGCAGCTCTGACAGGCCTCCCTACGAGCAGTACTTC. This codes for CASSSDRPPYEQYF. This chain links TRBV6-5 with TRBJ2-7; a possible D gene is TRBD1 (6 bases). The CDR3 sequence is 14 residues long. CDR1 is MNHEY and CDR2 is SVGAGI in the germline V gene. V shed 6 bases and J shed 2 bases, with 14 bases lying between them.

V usage is TRBV19 and J usage is TRBJ1-5, with D possibly matching TRBD1 (6 bases). The germline CDR1 and CDR2 sequences are LNHDA and SQIVND (reference sequence). V lost 6 bases to trimming and J lost 6 bases, with 12 bases between them. The CDR3 is 13 amino acids. The CDR3 is CASRTGPRQPQHF. The CDR3, as DNA: TGTGCCAGTAGAACAGGGCCACGTCAGCCCCAGCATTTT.

The rearrangement uses TRBV30 and TRBJ1-1; D is ambiguous. Trimming took off 2 bases at V and 9 bases at J, with 16 bases between the two ends. CDR3 length: 13 amino acids. Looked up from germline, CDR1 is GTSNPN and CDR2 is SVGIG (reference sequence). CDR3 bases: TGTGCCTGGAGTTCACAGAAAACCGATAAAGCTTTCTTT. It specifies CAWSSQKTDKAFF.

Worth noting for this clone: Other DNA sequences from this sample encode an identical CDR3 as well. J is TRBJ2-7 and V is TRBV7-9, with TRBD2 matching 10 bases. The germline V gene encodes CDR1 SEHNR and CDR2 FQNEAQ (reference sequence). This CDR3 comprises 14 residues. V was clipped by 3 bases and J by 5 bases; unmatched bases: 4. This CDR3 reads CASSFGLAGDEQYF. DNA for the CDR3: TGTGCCAGCAGCTTCGGGCTAGCGGGAGACGAGCAGTACTTC.

Ten or more counts support this clone. The V and J genes are TRBV2 and TRBJ1-2, with D unresolved. From germline, CDR1 is SNHLY and CDR2 FYNNEI. The CDR3 runs 14 residues. Trimming removed 8 bases at V and 4 bases at J, with 17 bases between. CDR3 bases: TGTGCCAGCGGCGCGGCGGCCTTCGGCTATGGCTACACCTTC. It is translated as CASGAAAFGYGYTF.

This chain joins TRBV7-9 and TRBJ2-5, with D unresolved. The CDR3 sequence is 15 residues long. Deletions cut 1 base from V and 3 bases from J, with 12 bases between. Germline V CDR1 and CDR2: SEHNR, FQNEAQ (reference sequence). CDR3 in DNA: TGTGCCAGCAGCTTAGTGGTGGCAAAGAAAGAGACCCAGTACTTC. Translated: CASSLVVAKKETQYF.

V gene TRBV30 combines with J gene TRBJ2-3; D could derive from TRBD1 or TRBD2 (5 bases each). CDR1 and CDR2 (germline): GTSNPN, SVGIG (reference sequence). The CDR3 covers 14 residues. Deletions cut 3 bases from V and 1 base from J, with 11 bases between. DNA for the CDR3: TGTGCCTGGAGAATGGGGCGGGGCACAGATACGCAGTATTTT. It encodes CAWRMGRGTDTQYF.

Notes on this clone: Other DNA sequences from this sample encode an identical CDR3 as well. V is TRBV19 and J is TRBJ2-7, with 9 bases aligning to TRBD1. The CDR3 extends over 14 amino acids. From germline, CDR1 is LNHDA and CDR2 SQIVND (reference sequence). V lost 6 bases to trimming and J lost 3 bases; unmatched junction nucleotides: 6. CDR3 nucleotides: TGTGCCAGTAGCCGTGACAGGGGGGACTACGAGCAGTACTTC. Translating gives CASSRDRGDYEQYF.